Each of the 18 T cell receptor beta chains below was sequenced from the same sample in a study of shared clonotypes between healthy human individuals. Clones were read by immunoSEQ multiplex PCR, and TCRdb kept only the in-frame ones, dropping some. The data hold around 1.1 million clones, with roughly 74% observed a single time. The specimen sequenced was memory CD4+ T cells from PBMCs. Subset noted: CD45RA-negative fraction. The origin of the receptors is a man in his late teens or twenties in good health. Some clones in this sample may be carry-over from other donors' samples.

The chain carries TRBV20-1 and TRBJ2-1, with 11 positions matching TRBD2. Trimming at V came to 4 bases and at J to 15 bases, leaving 5 bases not matched to a gene. CDR3 length: 11 amino acids. Per germline, CDR1 DFQATT and CDR2 SNEGSKA (reference sequence). CDR3 coding DNA: TGCAGTGCTAAGACTAGCGGGAATTCGTTCTTC. Amino acid sequence: CSAKTSGNSFF.

As concerns this clone: Other DNA variants within this sample encode the same CDR3. The chain has TRBV5-1 and TRBJ2-7; 9 positions match TRBD1. The CDR3 has 14 amino acids. The junction had 4 bases not matched to a gene; V was cut back by 4 bases and J by 2 bases. Germline assignment: CDR1 SGHRS and CDR2 YFSETQ. The CDR3 region is CASSPGTGPYEQYF. The DNA for the CDR3 is TGCGCCAGCAGCCCCGGGACAGGGCCCTACGAGCAGTACTTC. Full variable domain (outside the CDR3, taken from reference TRBV5-1 and TRBJ2-7): KAGVTQTPRYLIKTRGQQVTLSCSPISGHRSVSWYQQTPGQGLQFLFEYFSETQRNKGNFPGRFSGRQFSNSRSEMNVSTLELGDSALYLCASSPGTGPYEQYFGPGTRLTVT.

This clone was picked up a small number of times. This may come from a read error, since a much larger clone is one base off. The V and J genes are TRBV30 and TRBJ2-3; a possible D gene is TRBD1 (6 bases). The better agreement between TRBJ1-5 and the DNA end casts doubt on the J call. The CDR3 consists of 13 residues. The germline gives CDR1 GTSNPN, CDR2 SVGIG (reference sequence). This chain's CDR3 is CACNRARTDTQHF. The CDR3 DNA reads TGTGCCTGCAACAGGGCTCGTACAGATACGCAGCATTTT.

The rearrangement joins TRBV9 to TRBJ2-5; 9 nucleotides align to TRBD2. The CDR3 is made up of 14 amino acids. CDR1 SGDLS and CDR2 YYNGEE come from the germline V gene. V lost 0 bases and J lost 5; bases outside the gene matches: 2. The DNA of the CDR3 is TGTGCCAGCAGCGTAGGGACTAGCGTGGAGACCCAGTACTTC. Residues: CASSVGTSVETQYF.

The chain has TRBV29-1 and TRBJ2-3; TRBD1 is a possible D gene (5 bases). CDR3 length: 14 amino acids. Germline assignment: CDR1 SQVTM and CDR2 ANQGSEA. V was shortened by 6 bases and J by 2 bases, with 15 bases between the two germline ends. Here the CDR3 reads CSVARGGNTDTQYF. The DNA of the CDR3 is TGCAGCGTGGCAAGGGGCGGAAACACAGATACGCAGTATTTT.

This chain joins TRBV7-9 and TRBJ2-1; D is possibly TRBD2 (6 bases). Trimming removed 3 bases from V and 15 bases from J, with 12 bases in between. CDR3 length: 11 amino acids. CDR1 is SEHNR and CDR2 is FQNEAQ in the germline V gene (reference sequence). The CDR3 reads CASSFREWMFF. In DNA form, the CDR3 reads TGTGCCAGCAGCTTCCGGGAGTGGATGTTCTTC. Filled out from reference TRBV7-9 and TRBJ2-1, the complete variable domain reads DTGVSQNPRHKITKRGQNVTFRCDPISEHNRLYWYRQTLGQGPEFLTYFQNEAQLEKSRLLSDRFSAERPKGSFSTLEIQRTEQGDSAMYLCASSFREWMFFGPGTRLTVL.

A word on this clone: A read error may produce the germline difference seen at one junction end. The chain carries TRBV5-1 and TRBJ2-7, with D possibly being TRBD2 (5 bases). This CDR3 contains 11 residues. Per germline, CDR1 SGHRS and CDR2 YFSETQ. This chain's CDR3 is CASSFRGTRSF. CDR3 nucleotides: TGCGCCAGCAGCTTCCGGGGAACGAGGAGCTTC.

The rearrangement links TRBV4-1 to TRBJ2-7; D might be TRBD2 (5 bases). Looked up from germline, CDR1 is MGHRA and CDR2 is YSYEKL. The CDR3 is 14 residues long. V lost 6 bases, J lost 0 bases, and 12 bases lay in between. The CDR3: CASRRRLSSYEQYF. CDR3 coding DNA: TGCGCCAGCAGACGGAGGCTGAGCTCCTACGAGCAGTACTTC.

The rearrangement joins TRBV5-1 to TRBJ2-5, with no clear D. The CDR3 extends over 12 amino acids. Germline V gene sequence: CDR1 SGHRS, CDR2 YFSETQ. V was trimmed by 4 bases and J by 1 base, leaving 5 bases between them. CDR3 sequence (DNA): TGCGCCAGCAGCGCTTCCCAAGAGACCCAGTACTTC. This gives the protein CASSASQETQYF.

This chain connects TRBV5-1 to TRBJ2-3, with TRBD2 identical over 7 bases. The CDR3 spans 19 residues. V trimming: 0 bases; J trimming: 3 bases; junction bases outside the gene matches: 16. The germline V gene has CDR1 SGHRS and CDR2 YFSETQ. CDR3 amino acids: CASSLGSAVYGRRTDTQYF. CDR3 in DNA: TGCGCCAGCAGCTTGGGTAGTGCGGTTTACGGGAGGAGGACAGATACGCAGTATTTT. The full variable domain, completed using reference TRBV5-1 and TRBJ2-3, is KAGVTQTPRYLIKTRGQQVTLSCSPISGHRSVSWYQQTPGQGLQFLFEYFSETQRNKGNFPGRFSGRQFSNSRSEMNVSTLELGDSALYLCASSLGSAVYGRRTDTQYFGPGTRLTVL.

This sequence joins TRBV4-1 and TRBJ2-7, with 8 positions matching TRBD2. After removal of 1 base from V and 2 bases from J, the junction contained 4 bases not matched to a gene. In germline, CDR1 is MGHRA, CDR2 YSYEKL. There are 15 residues in the CDR3. The CDR3 DNA follows: TGCGCCAGCAGCCAAGGACTAGCGAAAGCCTACGAGCAGTACTTC. This encodes CASSQGLAKAYEQYF.

V and J are TRBV4-1 and TRBJ2-7; D ambiguous. Trimming removed 4 bases at V and 5 bases at J, with 9 bases between. CDR1 and CDR2 from the germline V gene are MGHRA and YSYEKL. The CDR3 sequence is 12 residues long. Here the CDR3 reads CASSPGPNEQYF. CDR3 DNA sequence: TGCGCCAGCAGCCCCGGACCAAACGAGCAGTACTTC.

The chain joins TRBV11-1 to TRBJ2-3; 9 nucleotides line up with TRBD1. The V gene's germline CDR1 is SGHAT and CDR2 FQDESV (reference sequence). This CDR3 comprises 15 residues. Trimming took 6 bases from V and 0 from J; bases not matched to a gene: 4. As DNA, the CDR3 is TGTGCCAGCAGTCTGACAGGGGGAAGCACAGATACGCAGTATTTT. Translation: CASSLTGGSTDTQYF.

The chain has TRBV11-2 and TRBJ2-5; D call uncertain. Germline loops: CDR1 SGHAT, CDR2 FQNNGV. V was cut by 5 bases and J by 5 bases, with 18 bases left in between. This CDR3 contains 15 residues. CDR3 residues: CASSADRTAGETQYF. DNA of the CDR3: TGTGCCAGCAGCGCCGACCGAACCGCTGGGGAGACCCAGTACTTC.

The chain has TRBV15 and TRBJ1-2; no firm D call. V was clipped by 1 base and J by 4 bases, with 25 bases between them. Germline CDR1 and CDR2: LNHNV and YYDKDF (reference sequence). This CDR3 is 19 amino acids long. CDR3 sequence: CATSRAQSTRALNVYGYTF. The CDR3 region has the DNA TGTGCCACCAGCAGAGCCCAATCAACCCGGGCCCTGAACGTCTATGGCTACACCTTC. The variable domain in full, completed from reference TRBV15 and TRBJ1-2, reads DAMVIQNPRYQVTQFGKPVTLSCSQTLNHNVMYWYQQKSSQAPKLLFHYYDKDFNNEADTPDNFQSRRPNTSFCFLDIRSPGLGDTAMYLCATSRAQSTRALNVYGYTFGSGTRLTVV.

Details on this clone: This sample also contains other DNA sequences that code for the same CDR3. V gene TRBV5-1 combines with J gene TRBJ2-7; D possibly corresponds to TRBD2 (5 bases). The germline gives CDR1 SGHRS, CDR2 YFSETQ. The V and J ends lost 2 bases and 3 bases respectively, with 12 bases between them. CDR3 length: 14 residues. CDR3 loop: CASSFGSGSYEQYF. DNA for the CDR3: TGCGCCAGCAGCTTCGGATCGGGGAGCTACGAGCAGTACTTC.

The gene calls are TRBV28 and TRBJ2-5, with a weak D call TRBD1 (6 bases). Trimming removed 7 bases at V and 4 bases at J, with 16 bases between. CDR3 size: 14 residues. Germline values: CDR1 MDHEN, CDR2 SYDVKM. CDR3 coding DNA: TGTGCCAGCACTACTACAGGGATCTTAGAGACCCAGTACTTC. Protein sequence: CASTTTGILETQYF.

The chain links TRBV10-3 to TRBJ2-2, with 9 positions matching TRBD1. The CDR3 consists of 15 residues. Germline CDR1 ENHRY, CDR2 SYGVKD. The junction had 5 bases not matched to a gene; V was cut back by 5 bases and J by 4 bases. CDR3 residues: CAISYGQGSTGELFF. CDR3 bases: TGTGCCATCAGTTATGGACAGGGGAGCACCGGGGAGCTGTTTTTT.